This T cell receptor beta chain emerged from a study of cytomegalovirus exposure and HLA in healthy donors. Regarding the study as a whole: Data from an earlier analysis indicated that most TCR beta V segments were productive either about 87% or about 30% of the time. A later analysis, which compared TCR beta chains of equal frequency, found the HLA-associated ones more clonally expanded. It is likely that the observed cluster of highly shared sequence variants was a sequencing artifact. By HLA locus, TCR association rates varied in a later analysis, with DRB1 showing the most and HLA-C the fewest.

V was cut by 2 bases and J by 6 bases, with 17 bases left in between. This CDR3 spans 16 amino acids. Germline CDR1 KGHSH, CDR2 LQKENI. This clone was seen a few times. The target antigen is unknown. The PCR contained 60 Vbeta and 13 Jbeta primers. Measured with immunoSEQ multiplex PCR; TCRdb has only the in-frame clones, and not every one. Found here are 200,000 or so clones, less than 90% of them singletons; the top ten hold 0.2% to 0.3%. This TCR derives from a boy aged 5-17 years in good health and CMV-seronegative. Sequenced material: PBMCs. The rearrangement joins TRBV18 to TRBJ2-1, with D maybe TRBD1 (5 bases). CDR3 sequence: CASSPLLTQGANEQFF. The CDR3 nucleotides read TGTGCCAGCTCACCATTATTGACTCAAGGGGCCAATGAGCAGTTCTTC.